The 32 T cell receptor beta chains below come from one sample, sequenced in a study of OX40 agonist ivuxolimab in advanced cancers. Assay: immunoSEQ multiplex PCR; the TCRdb copy retains only in-frame clones and omits some. Counted here are 65,000 to 95,000 clones, about 90% occurring once; the ten biggest clones make up around 0.34%. The starting material was CD4+ or CD8+ T cells sorted from blood, obtained in a trial of the OX40 agonist ivuxolimab. The receptors originated from an adult with an advanced solid tumor such as melanoma, head and neck, liver or kidney cancer.

The V and J genes are TRBV11-3 and TRBJ2-1; D is undetermined. The CDR3 runs to 15 residues. Germline V gives CDR1 SGHNT, CDR2 YENEEA. Between the trimmed V and J ends, which lost 1 base and 4 bases, there was a span of 11 bases. CDR3 nucleotide sequence: TGTGCCAGCAGCTTAGGGGCCTCGCGGTACAATGAGCAGTTCTTC. This translates into CASSLGASRYNEQFF.

The chain has TRBV19 and TRBJ1-6, with TRBD1 as a possible D gene (5 bases). The CDR3 has 15 residues. The germline V and J ends were trimmed by 10 bases and 0 bases, with 13 bases remaining between them. Germline V gene data show CDR1 as LNHDA and CDR2 as SQIVND (reference sequence). CDR3 sequence: CATATDSSYNSPLHF. In DNA, the CDR3 is TGTGCCACTGCGACCGACAGCTCCTATAATTCACCCCTCCACTTT. Filled out from reference TRBV19 and TRBJ1-6, the complete variable domain reads DGGITQSPKYLFRKEGQNVTLSCEQNLNHDAMYWYRQDPGQGLRLIYYSQIVNDFQKGDIAEGYSVSREKKESFPLTVTSAQKNPTAFYLCATATDSSYNSPLHFGNGTRLTVT.

Only a few counts were recorded for this clone. The gene calls are TRBV18 and TRBJ2-5; TRBD1 matches 7 bases. The junction had 9 bases not matched to a gene; V was cut back by 6 bases and J by 2 bases. This CDR3 has 15 residues. CDR1 and CDR2 from the germline V gene are KGHSH and LQKENI. The CDR3: CASSIRQGHQETQYF. CDR3 DNA: TGTGCCAGCTCTATTAGACAGGGCCATCAAGAGACCCAGTACTTC.

The chain couples TRBV5-1 to TRBJ2-2; D is possibly TRBD1 (5 bases). The CDR3 runs 15 residues. V was cut by 0 bases and J by 6 bases, with 12 bases left in between. Germline CDR1 reads SGHRS; CDR2 reads YFSETQ. The CDR3 protein is CASSLDGAHAGELFF. The CDR3 nucleotides are TGCGCCAGCAGCTTGGATGGGGCGCACGCCGGGGAGCTGTTTTTT.

In DNA form, the CDR3 reads TGTGCCAGCACTGGGGGACAGTTCTCTGGAAACACCATATATTTT. This sequence encodes CASTGGQFSGNTIYF. J is TRBJ1-3 and V is TRBV6-6; 7 bases are a match to TRBD1. Germline V gene sequence: CDR1 MNHNY, CDR2 SVGAGI (reference sequence). This CDR3 has 15 amino acids. V gave up 7 bases and J gave up 0 bases; unmatched junction bases: 6.

In its sample, this clone was seen once. CDR3 sequence: CASSQRRGDYPNTGELFF. DNA of the CDR3: TGTGCCAGCAGCCAGCGGCGGGGGGACTACCCGAACACCGGGGAGCTGTTTTTT. The rearrangement joins TRBV7-8 to TRBJ2-2, with 8 bases lining up with TRBD2. Germline CDR1 reads SGHVS; CDR2 reads FQNEAQ. Trimming removed 5 bases from V and 0 bases from J; junction bases left unmatched: 11. The CDR3 spans 18 residues.

This clone occurred once. This rearrangement joins TRBV7-9 to TRBJ2-2; 9 nucleotides align to TRBD1. The CDR3 spans 16 residues. Per germline, CDR1 SEHNR and CDR2 FQNEAQ (reference sequence). V gave up 5 bases and J gave up 3 bases; unmatched junction bases: 7. For the CDR3, the DNA is TGTGCCAGCAGCGCCTGGGACAGGGAATACACCGGGGAGCTGTTTTTT. This gives the protein CASSAWDREYTGELFF.

This chain connects TRBV30 to TRBJ2-7; TRBD1 matches 9 bases. V lost 3 bases, J lost 7 bases, and 10 bases stayed unmatched. Per germline, CDR1 GTSNPN and CDR2 SVGIG (reference sequence). The CDR3 is 14 amino acids. The CDR3, as DNA: TGTGCCTGGAGGGTTACACAGGGGGCTGGGGAGCAGTACTTC. Amino acid sequence: CAWRVTQGAGEQYF.

V and J are TRBV30 and TRBJ1-2, with 9 nucleotides matching TRBD1. J lost 11 bases, V lost 1 base, and 11 bases had no gene match. The V gene's germline CDR1 is GTSNPN and CDR2 SVGIG (reference sequence). This CDR3 has 14 amino acids. CDR3 DNA sequence: TGTGCCTGGAGTGGACTGGGGACAGGGACCTCGTACACCTTC. Translation: CAWSGLGTGTSYTF. Full variable domain (rest looked up from reference TRBV30 and TRBJ1-2): SQTIHQWPATLVQPVGSPLSLECTVEGTSNPNLYWYRQAAGRGLQLLFYSVGIGQISSEVPQNLSASRPQDRQFILSSKKLLLSDSGFYLCAWSGLGTGTSYTFGSGTRLTVV.

The CDR3 nucleotides are TGCGCCAGCAGCCCTTTAGCGGGGGGGACGGAGACCCAGTACTTC. It is translated as CASSPLAGGTETQYF. V is TRBV5-1 and J is TRBJ2-5; 11 bases agree with TRBD2. The CDR3 has 15 residues. The ends lost 4 bases at V and 5 bases at J; junction bases unmatched: 7. Per germline, CDR1 SGHRS and CDR2 YFSETQ.

This clone showed up just a few times. The chain employs TRBV19 and TRBJ2-2; D unresolved. The CDR3 sequence is 16 residues long. Germline V gene sequence: CDR1 LNHDA, CDR2 SQIVND (reference sequence). The V gene lost 6 bases and the J gene lost 2 bases, with 16 bases spanning the gap. Written as DNA, the CDR3 is TGTGCCAGTAGCATCAACCGGGTTATCAACACCGGGGAGCTGTTTTTT. Residues: CASSINRVINTGELFF.

The V gene is TRBV27, the J gene TRBJ1-5; D not certain. V was pared by 7 bases and J by 0 bases, with 4 bases between. Germline CDR1 is MNHEY and CDR2 is SMNVEV (reference sequence). This CDR3 comprises 12 residues. The CDR3 here is CASTYSNQPQHF. In nucleotides, the CDR3 is TGTGCCAGCACCTATAGCAATCAGCCCCAGCATTTT.

This clone occurred a few times. The chain recombines TRBV18 with TRBJ1-4, with D possibly being TRBD1 (5 bases). Per germline, CDR1 KGHSH and CDR2 LQKENI. CDR3 length equals 15 residues. V lost 2 bases, J lost 7 bases, and 14 bases lay in between. CDR3 sequence reads: CASSPDQGASEKLFF. Here the CDR3 DNA reads TGTGCCAGCTCACCAGACCAGGGTGCGTCTGAAAAACTGTTTTTT. The full variable domain, rest sourced from reference TRBV18 and TRBJ1-4, is NAGVMQNPRHLVRRRGQEARLRCSPMKGHSHVYWYRQLPEEGLKFMVYLQKENIIDESGMPKERFSAEFPKEGPSILRIQQVVRGDSAAYFCASSPDQGASEKLFFGSGTQLSVL.

The chain recombines TRBV5-1 with TRBJ1-1; D uncertain. Trimming removed 4 bases at V and 1 base at J, with 14 bases between. The V gene's germline CDR1 is SGHRS and CDR2 YFSETQ. The CDR3 runs to 15 residues. CDR3 nucleotides: TGCGCCAGCAGCCCGGCGCCCGAAGCGAACACTGAAGCTTTCTTT. Protein: CASSPAPEANTEAFF.

This sequence joins TRBV6-1 and TRBJ2-3; 10 bases map to TRBD1. Looked up from germline, CDR1 is MNHNS and CDR2 is SASEGT. V shed 10 bases and J 1 base; nucleotides not matched to a gene: 2. The CDR3 loop spans 13 amino acids. The CDR3 here is CATGTGGTDTQYF. The CDR3 DNA reads TGTGCCACCGGGACAGGGGGCACAGATACGCAGTATTTT.

The chain uses TRBV19 and TRBJ1-4, with D maybe TRBD1 (5 bases). Trimming pared 6 bases from V and 2 bases from J, leaving 13 bases between. The CDR3 is 15 residues long. CDR1 LNHDA and CDR2 SQIVND come from the germline V gene (reference sequence). The CDR3 coding sequence is TGTGCCAGTAGCCGTGAGCAGGGCACTAATGAAAAACTGTTTTTT. The encoded protein is CASSREQGTNEKLFF.

The chain recombines TRBV5-1 with TRBJ1-3; D is possibly TRBD1 (5 bases). Trimming left V 3 bases short and J 0 bases short, with 7 bases between. The CDR3 loop spans 14 amino acids. Per germline, CDR1 SGHRS and CDR2 YFSETQ. CDR3 bases: TGCGCCAGCAGCTCGACAGTCTCTGGAAACACCATATATTTT. This translates into CASSSTVSGNTIYF.

The CDR3 coding sequence is TGTGCCAGCAGTGAAGTAGGTCTGAACATTGGAAACACCATATATTTT. This encodes CASSEVGLNIGNTIYF. The genes are TRBV6-1 and TRBJ1-3; no definite D call. The V gene's germline CDR1 is MNHNS and CDR2 SASEGT. The CDR3 covers 16 residues. Trimming stripped 1 base from V and 3 bases from J, with 13 bases between.

The V and J genes are TRBV5-3 and TRBJ1-4; possible D gene TRBD1, 6 bases. TRBV5-3 falls under the ORF class, with uncertain function. The CDR3 loop spans 17 amino acids. Trimming removed 0 bases from V and 2 bases from J, with 14 bases in between. The CDR3 spells CARSLGSQGPTNEKLFF. For the CDR3, the DNA is TGTGCCAGAAGCTTGGGGAGCCAGGGGCCCACTAATGAAAAACTGTTTTTT.

The J gene is TRBJ2-5, the V gene TRBV5-1; tentative D call: TRBD1 (6 bases). The V gene's germline CDR1 is SGHRS and CDR2 YFSETQ. The CDR3 runs 13 residues. Trimming left V 0 bases short and J 4 bases short, with 7 bases between. The DNA for the CDR3 is TGCGCCAGCAGCTTGGCCAGGGGAGAGACCCAGTACTTC. Translating it yields CASSLARGETQYF.

This clone was seen only once. This chain joins TRBV9 and TRBJ2-3; D is undetermined. In germline, CDR1 is SGDLS, CDR2 YYNGEE. With 2 bases removed from V and 5 bases from J, the gap between germline ends came to 6 bases. CDR3 length: 12 residues. The CDR3, as DNA: TGTGCCAGCAGCGTCTCTGGAGATACGCAGTATTTT. This sequence encodes CASSVSGDTQYF.

This chain uses TRBV5-4 with TRBJ1-1; D may be TRBD1 (5 bases). Germline-derived CDR1 and CDR2 are SGHNT and YYREEE (reference sequence). CDR3 length equals 12 residues. The germline V and J ends were trimmed by 2 bases and 11 bases, with 13 bases remaining between them. The chain's CDR3 is CASSFRGTGAFF. The CDR3 DNA sequence: TGTGCCAGCAGCTTCAGAGGGACGGGGGCTTTCTTT.

The V gene is TRBV2, the J gene TRBJ1-5; 7 nucleotides align to TRBD1. The CDR3 has 13 amino acids. CDR1 is SNHLY and CDR2 is FYNNEI in the germline V gene. Trimming took 7 bases from V and 5 from J; bases not matched to a gene: 5. The CDR3 spells CASTADRDQPQHF. Written as DNA, the CDR3 is TGTGCCAGCACCGCAGACAGGGATCAGCCCCAGCATTTT.

The J gene is TRBJ2-5, the V gene TRBV10-3, with 10 bases aligning to TRBD2. The ends lost 3 bases at V and 2 bases at J; junction bases unmatched: 3. This CDR3 has 15 amino acids. Germline values: CDR1 ENHRY, CDR2 SYGVKD. The CDR3 reads CAISEASGGQETQYF. The CDR3 DNA sequence: TGTGCCATCAGTGAAGCTAGCGGGGGACAAGAGACCCAGTACTTC.

This rearrangement joins TRBV5-4 to TRBJ2-5, with 7 bases aligning to TRBD1. Germline trimming cut 4 bases from V and 0 bases from J; bases unmatched to any gene: 3. Germline lookup yields CDR1 SGHNT and CDR2 YYREEE (reference sequence). The CDR3 runs to 14 residues. The CDR3 DNA reads TGTGCCAGCAGCAGGACAGGAGACCAAGAGACCCAGTACTTC. Translating gives CASSRTGDQETQYF. The full variable domain, in which reference TRBV5-4 and TRBJ2-5 provide the parts outside the CDR3, is ETGVTQSPTHLIKTRGQQVTLRCSSQSGHNTVSWYQQALGQGPQFIFQYYREEENGRGNFPPRFSGLQFPNYSSELNVNALELDDSALYLCASSRTGDQETQYFGPGTRLLVL.

The chain combines TRBV2 with TRBJ2-1; D might be TRBD1 (5 bases). Germline V gene data show CDR1 as SNHLY and CDR2 as FYNNEI. The CDR3 sequence is 13 residues long. V gave up 5 bases and J gave up 8 bases, with 13 bases separating them. CDR3 coding DNA: TGTGCCAGCAGTCTCGACAGCAGAGATGAGCAGTTCTTC. This gives the protein CASSLDSRDEQFF. Drawing the rest from reference TRBV2 and TRBJ2-1, the complete variable domain is EPEVTQTPSHQVTQMGQEVILRCVPISNHLYFYWYRQILGQKVEFLVSFYNNEISEKSEIFDDQFSVERPDGSNFTLKIRSTKLEDSAMYFCASSLDSRDEQFFGPGTRLTVL.

The rearrangement uses TRBV5-4 and TRBJ2-7; the match to TRBD2 covers 9 bases. The ends lost 2 bases at V and 0 bases at J; junction bases unmatched: 9. Germline V CDR1 and CDR2: SGHNT, YYREEE (reference sequence). This CDR3 comprises 17 residues. The CDR3: CASSFGGGAPLSYEQYV. For the CDR3, the DNA is TGTGCCAGCAGCTTTGGCGGGGGGGCCCCCCTCTCCTACGAGCAGTACGTC.

The chain links TRBV7-9 to TRBJ2-7; 15 nucleotides line up with TRBD2. This CDR3 spans 17 amino acids. The germline CDR1 and CDR2 sequences are SEHNR and FQNEAQ (reference sequence). The ends lost 5 bases at V and 1 base at J; junction bases unmatched: 6. The CDR3 region is CASSRGLAGGESYEQYF. CDR3 DNA sequence: TGTGCCAGCAGCAGGGGACTAGCGGGGGGAGAGTCCTACGAGCAGTACTTC.

This sequence joins TRBV10-3 and TRBJ1-4, with TRBD1 identical over 8 bases. Germline V gene sequence: CDR1 ENHRY, CDR2 SYGVKD. The CDR3 spans 15 residues. Unmatched junction bases numbered 4, after V lost 1 base and J lost 6 bases. The CDR3 region has the DNA TGTGCCATCAGTGAGTTTGGACAGGGTGATGAAAAACTGTTTTTT. It yields the protein CAISEFGQGDEKLFF.

The chain couples TRBV4-1 to TRBJ2-3; the D gene is possibly TRBD1 (8 bases). Germline loops: CDR1 MGHRA, CDR2 YSYEKL. Deletions cut 0 bases from V and 6 bases from J, with 19 bases between. CDR3 length: 17 residues. The CDR3 nucleotides are TGCGCCAGCAGCCAAGAACAGGGGGGGTTGGGTACGGATACGCAGTATTTT. This codes for CASSQEQGGLGTDTQYF.

The genes are TRBV7-9 and TRBJ1-1; 7 positions match TRBD1. The CDR3 totals 12 residues. The germline CDR1 and CDR2 sequences are SEHNR and FQNEAQ (reference sequence). Trimming took 4 bases from V and 7 from J; bases not matched to a gene: 3. CDR3 nucleotide sequence: TGTGCCAGCAGCTCACAGGGGCTTGAAGCTTTCTTT. It translates to CASSSQGLEAFF.

In DNA form, the CDR3 reads TGTGCCAGCAGTTTACGGACTAGCGGCACAGATACGCAGTATTTT. Residues: CASSLRTSGTDTQYF. The J gene is TRBJ2-3, the V gene TRBV28; TRBD2 matches 9 bases. After removal of 2 bases from V and 1 base from J, the junction contained 1 base not matched to a gene. The CDR3 consists of 15 residues. Germline V gene lookup returns CDR1 MDHEN and CDR2 SYDVKM. Based on the CDR3 plus reference TRBV28 and TRBJ2-3, the full variable domain is DVKVTQSSRYLVKRTGEKVFLECVQDMDHENMFWYRQDPGLGLRLIYFSYDVKMKEKGDIPEGYSVSREKKERFSLILESASTNQTSMYLCASSLRTSGTDTQYFGPGTRLTVL.